The T cell receptor beta chain under discussion was sequenced for a study of T cell repertoires in cytomegalovirus infection. About the research overall: CMV infection together with matching HLA type was indicated by public TCR beta signatures. Study observations and caveats: Clonotypes of TCR beta that were HLA-C-restricted and CMV-specific dominated the ex vivo response. Of the TCR beta families, the public ones yielded a cumulative frequency that identified carriers of CMV plus the relevant HLA.

One entry per CDR3 protein results from TCRdb running MiXCR on the reads. In the table there are tens of thousands of distinct CDR3 sequences, about 22% of which are singletons. Comments on this clonotype: No antigen is known for it.

Germline V CDR1 and CDR2: SGHVS, FNYEAQ. The CDR3 is 12 amino acids. Trimming took 10 bases from V and 4 from J; bases not matched to a gene: 6. Material for sequencing was PBMCs, sequenced either directly or after in vitro stimulation (not recorded which). The chain has TRBV7-6 and TRBJ1-2; TRBD1 agrees at 7 bases. The receptor comes from a human donor in good health (CMV status not recorded). Some clones in this sample may be carry-over from other donors' samples. The DNA for the CDR3 is TGTGCCACCGCGACAGGGATCTATGGCTACACCTTC. It specifies CATATGIYGYTF.